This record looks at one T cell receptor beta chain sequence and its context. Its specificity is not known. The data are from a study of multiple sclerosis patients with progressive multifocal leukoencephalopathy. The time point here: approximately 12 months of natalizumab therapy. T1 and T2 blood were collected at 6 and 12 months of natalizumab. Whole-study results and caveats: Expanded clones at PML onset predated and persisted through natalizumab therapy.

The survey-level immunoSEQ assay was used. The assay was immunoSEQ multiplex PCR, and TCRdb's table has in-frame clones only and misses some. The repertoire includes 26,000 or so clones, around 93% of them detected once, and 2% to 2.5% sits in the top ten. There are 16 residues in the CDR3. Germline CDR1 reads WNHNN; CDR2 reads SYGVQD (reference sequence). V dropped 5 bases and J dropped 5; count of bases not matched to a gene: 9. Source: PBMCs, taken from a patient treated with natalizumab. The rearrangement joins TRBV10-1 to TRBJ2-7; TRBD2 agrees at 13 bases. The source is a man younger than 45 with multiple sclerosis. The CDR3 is CASSTQGLAGRDEQYF. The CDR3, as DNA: TGCGCCAGCAGTACACAGGGACTAGCGGGAAGGGACGAGCAGTACTTC.